The rows below give T cell receptor beta chains drawn from one sample of a study of naive and memory T cell subsets. One entry per CDR3 protein results from TCRdb running MiXCR on the UMI-ligation and nested PCR reads. The data hold 25,000 to 30,000 distinct CDR3 sequences, with about 5.2% observed a single time. Sample: blood. The receptors stem from an adult in good health. CDR3s include the opening cysteine and the closing phenylalanine or tryptophan. The order of the fields is D gene, J gene, V gene, clone size, CDR3 protein, CDR3 DNA. D genes are given only for firm matches. Part of the rows lack a size; the others show once, few, many or a class for expanded clones.

d_gene: -
j_gene: TRBJ2-7
v_gene: TRBV9
abundance: many
CDR3aa: CASSDRLQADEVGEQYF
CDR3nt: TGTGCCAGCAGCGATCGTCTGCAGGCAGATGAGGTGGGGGAGCAGTACTTC

d_gene: -
j_gene: TRBJ2-3
v_gene: TRBV6-1
abundance: many
CDR3aa: CASREASVGTDTQYF
CDR3nt: TGTGCCAGCAGGGAAGCTAGCGTGGGCACAGATACGCAGTATTTT

d_gene: TRBD1
j_gene: TRBJ1-2
v_gene: TRBV19
abundance: many
CDR3aa: CASSPSDRVEPLYGYTF
CDR3nt: TGTGCCAGTAGTCCGTCTGACAGGGTGGAGCCTCTTTATGGCTACACCTTC

d_gene: TRBD2
j_gene: TRBJ2-1
v_gene: TRBV28
abundance: many
CDR3aa: CASTLAGDYNEQFF
CDR3nt: TGTGCCAGCACCCTCGCGGGAGACTACAATGAGCAGTTCTTC

d_gene: TRBD1
j_gene: TRBJ2-5
v_gene: TRBV7-2
abundance: -
CDR3aa: CASSWGTGGAETQYF
CDR3nt: TGTGCCAGCAGCTGGGGGACAGGGGGCGCGGAGACCCAGTACTTC

d_gene: TRBD2
j_gene: TRBJ2-3
v_gene: TRBV4-1
abundance: many
CDR3aa: CASRAGVDTDTQYF
CDR3nt: TGCGCCAGCAGAGCGGGAGTTGACACAGATACGCAGTATTTT

d_gene: -
j_gene: TRBJ1-1
v_gene: TRBV20-1
abundance: many
CDR3aa: CSASYTGTEAFF
CDR3nt: TGCAGTGCTAGTTATACTGGGACTGAAGCTTTCTTT

d_gene: -
j_gene: TRBJ2-5
v_gene: TRBV7-2
abundance: many
CDR3aa: CASSLGAGTGIETQYF
CDR3nt: TGTGCCAGCAGCTTAGGGGCAGGGACGGGAATAGAGACCCAGTACTTC

d_gene: -
j_gene: TRBJ2-7
v_gene: TRBV7-3
abundance: -
CDR3aa: CASSQTGNYEQYF
CDR3nt: TGTGCCAGCAGCCAAACAGGGAACTACGAGCAGTACTTC

d_gene: TRBD1
j_gene: TRBJ2-5
v_gene: TRBV12-3/TRBV12-4
abundance: few
CDR3aa: CASNPDRDRGFETQYF
CDR3nt: TGTGCCAGCAACCCCGACCGGGACAGGGGCTTTGAGACCCAGTACTTC

d_gene: TRBD2
j_gene: TRBJ2-5
v_gene: TRBV20-1
abundance: few
CDR3aa: CSASLAVLETQYF
CDR3nt: TGCAGTGCTAGCCTAGCGGTACTAGAGACCCAGTACTTC

d_gene: TRBD2
j_gene: TRBJ2-7
v_gene: TRBV7-2
abundance: -
CDR3aa: CASSSSIAGGRYEQYF
CDR3nt: TGTGCCAGCAGCTCTTCCATAGCGGGAGGCAGGTACGAGCAGTACTTC

d_gene: TRBD2
j_gene: TRBJ2-1
v_gene: TRBV5-4
abundance: -
CDR3aa: CASSFSGGSSYNEQFF
CDR3nt: TGTGCCAGCAGCTTTAGCGGGGGGAGCTCCTACAATGAGCAGTTCTTC

d_gene: -
j_gene: TRBJ2-4
v_gene: TRBV13
abundance: -
CDR3aa: CASSLDSGNIQYF
CDR3nt: TGTGCCAGCAGCTTAGACAGTGGAAACATTCAGTACTTC

d_gene: -
j_gene: TRBJ2-3
v_gene: TRBV12-3/TRBV12-4
abundance: medium-sized
CDR3aa: CASSFDRVTDTQYF
CDR3nt: TGTGCCAGCAGCTTCGACAGAGTCACAGATACGCAGTATTTT

d_gene: TRBD2
j_gene: TRBJ2-3
v_gene: TRBV6-5
abundance: many
CDR3aa: CASSEGLAYTTDTQYF
CDR3nt: TGTGCCAGCAGCGAGGGACTAGCGTATACCACAGATACGCAGTATTTT

d_gene: -
j_gene: TRBJ2-7
v_gene: TRBV9
abundance: many
CDR3aa: CASSVAFGSSYEQYF
CDR3nt: TGTGCCAGCAGCGTAGCTTTCGGCAGCTCCTACGAGCAGTACTTC

d_gene: -
j_gene: TRBJ1-1
v_gene: TRBV15
abundance: many
CDR3aa: CATSRRHQNTEAFF
CDR3nt: TGTGCCACCAGCAGACGTCACCAGAACACTGAAGCTTTCTTT

d_gene: TRBD2
j_gene: TRBJ2-1
v_gene: TRBV4-1
abundance: many
CDR3aa: CASSQGGTSGRREQFF
CDR3nt: TGCGCCAGCAGCCAGGGGGGGACTAGCGGGAGACGAGAGCAGTTCTTC

d_gene: TRBD2
j_gene: TRBJ2-7
v_gene: TRBV29-1
abundance: many
CDR3aa: CSVAPFRGEGEQYF
CDR3nt: TGCAGCGTTGCACCCTTTCGGGGGGAAGGCGAGCAGTACTTC

d_gene: -
j_gene: TRBJ2-7
v_gene: TRBV10-2
abundance: many
CDR3aa: CASSKGSTYEQYF
CDR3nt: TGCGCCAGCAGCAAGGGCTCAACCTACGAGCAGTACTTC

d_gene: TRBD2
j_gene: TRBJ2-7
v_gene: TRBV10-2
abundance: many
CDR3aa: CASSGTSVYEQYF
CDR3nt: TGCGCCAGCAGCGGGACTAGCGTCTACGAGCAGTACTTC

d_gene: -
j_gene: TRBJ2-2
v_gene: TRBV19
abundance: many
CDR3aa: CASSIAVTGELFF
CDR3nt: TGTGCCAGTAGTATTGCCGTCACCGGGGAGCTGTTTTTT

d_gene: -
j_gene: TRBJ2-1
v_gene: TRBV15
abundance: few
CDR3aa: CATSSGVLYNEQFF
CDR3nt: TGTGCCACCAGCAGCGGGGTCTTATACAATGAGCAGTTCTTC

d_gene: -
j_gene: TRBJ1-2
v_gene: TRBV18
abundance: -
CDR3aa: CASSTRRSYYGDTF
CDR3nt: TGTGCCAGCTCAACGAGACGGTCGTATTATGGCGACACCTTC

d_gene: -
j_gene: TRBJ1-4
v_gene: TRBV7-2
abundance: many
CDR3aa: CASSSGDPGPEKLFF
CDR3nt: TGTGCCAGCAGCAGCGGGGACCCAGGCCCAGAAAAACTGTTTTTT

d_gene: -
j_gene: TRBJ1-6
v_gene: TRBV4-1
abundance: -
CDR3aa: CASSPLAASSPLHF
CDR3nt: TGCGCCAGCAGCCCCCTCGCAGCTAGTTCACCCCTCCACTTT

d_gene: -
j_gene: TRBJ2-5
v_gene: TRBV11-2
abundance: few
CDR3aa: CASSRQVHEETQYF
CDR3nt: TGTGCCAGCAGCCGACAAGTCCATGAGGAGACCCAGTACTTC

d_gene: TRBD2
j_gene: TRBJ2-1
v_gene: TRBV2
abundance: many
CDR3aa: CASLGITSSGQSSYNEQFF
CDR3nt: TGTGCCAGCTTAGGGATTACGTCTAGCGGCCAAAGCTCCTACAATGAGCAGTTCTTC

d_gene: -
j_gene: TRBJ2-7
v_gene: TRBV13
abundance: few
CDR3aa: CASSSKGRRYEQYF
CDR3nt: TGTGCCAGCAGCTCAAAGGGACGTCGCTACGAGCAGTACTTC

d_gene: -
j_gene: TRBJ2-2
v_gene: TRBV30
abundance: few
CDR3aa: CAWSVRAGGELFF
CDR3nt: TGTGCCTGGAGTGTACGAGCCGGCGGGGAGCTGTTTTTT

d_gene: -
j_gene: TRBJ2-2
v_gene: TRBV7-6
abundance: medium-sized
CDR3aa: CASRPLPANTGELFF
CDR3nt: TGTGCCAGCAGGCCCCTCCCAGCGAACACCGGGGAGCTGTTTTTT

d_gene: -
j_gene: TRBJ2-3
v_gene: TRBV7-8
abundance: many
CDR3aa: CASRGGRGTSTDTQYF
CDR3nt: TGTGCCAGCAGAGGGGGTAGGGGGACTAGCACAGATACGCAGTATTTT

d_gene: -
j_gene: TRBJ2-1
v_gene: TRBV4-2
abundance: many
CDR3aa: CASSQDPGGNEQFF
CDR3nt: TGTGCCAGCAGCCAAGATCCCGGGGGCAATGAGCAGTTCTTC

d_gene: TRBD2
j_gene: TRBJ2-5
v_gene: TRBV19
abundance: few
CDR3aa: CASSIRTSGQETQYF
CDR3nt: TGTGCCAGTAGTATCCGGACTAGCGGCCAAGAGACCCAGTACTTC

d_gene: -
j_gene: TRBJ2-7
v_gene: TRBV25-1
abundance: medium-sized
CDR3aa: CASSSPGTSSYEQYF
CDR3nt: TGTGCCAGCAGCTCTCCGGGAACGAGCTCCTACGAGCAGTACTTC

d_gene: TRBD2
j_gene: TRBJ2-2
v_gene: TRBV7-9
abundance: many
CDR3aa: CASSLELAVAGELFF
CDR3nt: TGTGCCAGCAGCTTAGAGCTAGCGGTTGCCGGGGAGCTGTTTTTT

d_gene: TRBD1
j_gene: TRBJ2-6
v_gene: TRBV6-2/TRBV6-3
abundance: many
CDR3aa: CASSYPTGGWGSGANVLTF
CDR3nt: TGTGCCAGCAGTTACCCAACAGGGGGCTGGGGATCTGGGGCCAACGTCCTGACTTTC

d_gene: -
j_gene: TRBJ1-2
v_gene: TRBV10-3
abundance: many
CDR3aa: CAISEITGPGGYTF
CDR3nt: TGTGCCATCAGTGAAATTACAGGGCCGGGGGGCTACACCTTC

d_gene: TRBD2
j_gene: TRBJ2-1
v_gene: TRBV20-1
abundance: many
CDR3aa: CSARKTGGWDEQFF
CDR3nt: TGCAGTGCTAGAAAGACGGGAGGGTGGGATGAGCAGTTCTTC

d_gene: -
j_gene: TRBJ2-7
v_gene: TRBV6-2/TRBV6-3
abundance: many
CDR3aa: CASSHHGYTYEQYF
CDR3nt: TGTGCCAGCAGCCACCATGGTTATACCTACGAGCAGTACTTC

d_gene: -
j_gene: TRBJ1-2
v_gene: TRBV29-1
abundance: many
CDR3aa: CSVEVEQIHGYTF
CDR3nt: TGCAGCGTTGAAGTTGAACAAATTCATGGCTACACCTTC